The 16 T cell receptor beta chains given below trace back to one sample, sequenced in a study of beta chain features in type 1 diabetes. Every bit of the isolated RNA underwent reverse transcription, so sequencing read expressed TCRB transcripts. The data were produced by immunoSEQ multiplex PCR, yet TCRdb's version contains in-frame clones alone and is incomplete. This repertoire shows 100,000 to 150,000 clones, around a sixth found once; its top ten account for 2% to 3%. Their target antigens are unknown. Points from the study as a whole: Shorter TCRB CDR3s, moderately but significantly so, marked every one of the four CD4+ subsets in Type 1 diabetes patients.

The sample consisted of central memory CD4+ T cells from blood. These TCRs come from a man younger than 35 with type 1 diabetes.

This clone was seen many times. A clone one base away is much larger, so this may be a read error. The chain is built from TRBV7-2 and TRBJ2-3, with no clear D. In germline, CDR1 is SGHTA, CDR2 FQGNSA. There are 13 residues in the CDR3. The V and J ends lost 2 bases and 2 bases respectively, with 5 bases between them. DNA of the CDR3: TGTGCCAGCAGCTTACCTATCACAGATACGCAGTATTTT. It translates to CASSLPITDTQYF. Looking up the rest from reference TRBV7-2 and TRBJ2-3 gives the full variable domain: GAGVSQSPSNKVTEKGKDVELRCDPISGHTALYWYRQSLGQGLEFLIYFQGNSAPDKSGLPSDRFSAERTGGSVSTLTIQRTQQEDSAVYLCASSLPITDTQYFGPGTRLTVL.

In its sample, this clone was seen many times. This rearrangement joins TRBV4-2 to TRBJ2-1; 9 bases agree with TRBD2. Unmatched junction bases numbered 6, after V lost 2 bases and J lost 7 bases. The CDR3 consists of 15 residues. The germline V gene has CDR1 LGHNA and CDR2 YNFKEQ. As DNA, the CDR3 is TGTGCCAGCAGCCAAAGGGGACTAGCCCGTAATGAGCAGTTCTTC. Amino acids: CASSQRGLARNEQFF.

This clone was detected only a few times. The chain combines TRBV7-2 with TRBJ2-4, with no clear D. The CDR3 length is 13 residues. Germline V gives CDR1 SGHTA, CDR2 FQGNSA. V lost 5 bases and J 7 bases, leaving 12 bases between the germline ends. CDR3: CASSPPSLNIQYF. The CDR3 DNA reads as TGTGCCAGCAGCCCCCCCAGTTTGAACATTCAGTACTTC.

This clone occurred a few times. V and J are TRBV2 and TRBJ1-5; D remains unclear. The CDR3 loop spans 14 amino acids. Germline V gene lookup returns CDR1 SNHLY and CDR2 FYNNEI. The V and J ends lost 2 bases and 1 base respectively, with 6 bases between them. For the CDR3, the DNA is TGTGCCAGCAGTGAAAGTGAGAGCAATCAGCCCCAGCATTTT. It specifies CASSESESNQPQHF.

V usage is TRBV6-6 and J usage is TRBJ2-3; no definite D call. The CDR3 has 16 amino acids. Between the trimmed V and J ends, which lost 0 bases and 2 bases, there was a span of 12 bases. Germline assignment: CDR1 MNHNY and CDR2 SVGAGI (reference sequence). CDR3 protein: CASSYSGPAATDTQYF. The CDR3 bases are TGTGCCAGCAGTTACTCGGGTCCGGCGGCCACAGATACGCAGTATTTT.

This clone showed up just a few times. The genes are TRBV14 and TRBJ2-1; D is possibly TRBD1 (5 bases). Germline CDR1 and CDR2: SGHDN and FVKESK. The ends were cut back, 1 base at V and 0 bases at J, with 10 bases in the middle. The length of the CDR3 is 16 residues. This chain's CDR3 is CASSQVRASSYNEQFF. In DNA form, the CDR3 reads TGTGCCAGCAGCCAAGTCAGGGCTAGCTCCTACAATGAGCAGTTCTTC.

With respect to this clone: A read error is possible here, since a much larger clone lies one base away. The chain combines TRBV7-6 with TRBJ2-1, with D hard to call. V was cut by 3 bases and J by 4 bases, with 1 base left in between. CDR3 length: 11 amino acids. Germline-derived CDR1 and CDR2 are SGHVS and FNYEAQ. The DNA for the CDR3 is TGTGCCAGCAGCTTTTACAATGAGCAGTTCTTC. Translating gives CASSFYNEQFF. The whole variable domain, remainder taken from reference TRBV7-6 and TRBJ2-1, is GAGVSQSPRYKVTKRGQDVALRCDPISGHVSLYWYRQALGQGPEFLTYFNYEAQQDKSGLPNDRFSAERPEGSISTLTIQRTEQRDSAMYRCASSFYNEQFFGPGTRLTVL.

As concerns this clone: This may arise from a read error, as a much more abundant clone is one base away. This same CDR3 is encoded by further DNA sequences in the sample. V usage is TRBV30 and J usage is TRBJ2-5; tentative D call: TRBD2 (6 bases). This CDR3 region has 13 residues. The germline V and J ends were trimmed by 0 bases and 5 bases, with 10 bases remaining between them. Germline CDR1 and CDR2: GTSNPN and SVGIG (reference sequence). The CDR3 here is CAWSVRGRETQYF. The DNA of the CDR3 is TGTGCCTGGAGTGTGCGGGGCCGGGAGACCCAGTACTTC.

The rearrangement uses TRBV4-1 and TRBJ2-3, with 8 bases that match TRBD1. Germline CDR1 MGHRA, CDR2 YSYEKL. Trimming cost V 4 bases and J 5 bases; bases outside gene matches: 5. There are 14 residues in the CDR3. The CDR3: CASSRGTGEDTQYF. The CDR3 DNA sequence: TGCGCCAGCAGCCGAGGGACAGGTGAAGATACGCAGTATTTT.

This chain joins TRBV9 and TRBJ2-2; weak D call: TRBD2 (5 bases). Trimming took 8 bases from V and 2 from J, leaving 13 bases between them. Per the germline V gene, CDR1 is SGDLS and CDR2 is YYNGEE. This CDR3 contains 14 residues. The CDR3 DNA reads TGTGCCAGTCGGTGGAGGAGAAACACCGGGGAGCTGTTTTTT. This codes for CASRWRRNTGELFF.

A few counts support this clone. The chain uses TRBV9 and TRBJ1-6; D is undetermined. The CDR3 covers 12 residues. Germline V gene sequence: CDR1 SGDLS, CDR2 YYNGEE. V dropped 5 bases and J dropped 10 bases, with 10 bases sitting between them. CDR3 protein: CASSYSGSPLHF. CDR3 DNA sequence: TGTGCCAGCAGTTATTCGGGGTCACCCCTCCACTTT.

This clone was found a few times. CDR3 DNA sequence: TGTGCCAGCAGCTTAGGACTAGCTTTCGACGAGCAGTACTTC. Translation: CASSLGLAFDEQYF. The chain combines TRBV7-9 with TRBJ2-7; TRBD2 matches 7 bases. The V gene's germline CDR1 is SEHNR and CDR2 FQNEAQ (reference sequence). V shed 1 base and J 5 bases; nucleotides not matched to a gene: 5. This CDR3 is built from 14 residues.

This clone turned up a few times. The gene calls are TRBV2 and TRBJ2-6; D unresolved. The CDR3 totals 16 residues. Germline V lookup: CDR1 SNHLY, CDR2 FYNNEI. With 3 bases removed from V and 1 base from J, the gap between germline ends came to 10 bases. The chain's CDR3 is CASSDSLVSGANVLTF. For the CDR3, the DNA is TGTGCCAGCAGTGATTCGTTGGTTTCTGGGGCCAACGTCCTGACTTTC.

On this clone: A far bigger clonotype differs at one base, so this is likely a read error. This chain uses TRBV28 with TRBJ2-1; TRBD2 might be the D (5 bases). The CDR3 covers 13 residues. Trimming left V 6 bases short and J 5 bases short, with 11 bases between. The germline V gene has CDR1 MDHEN and CDR2 SYDVKM. CDR3 loop: CASRNHGNNEQFF. The CDR3 DNA reads TGTGCCAGCAGAAATCACGGGAACAATGAGCAGTTCTTC.

The rearrangement uses TRBV18 and TRBJ2-5, with a possible D match to TRBD1 (5 bases). CDR3 length equals 13 residues. The V gene's germline CDR1 is KGHSH and CDR2 LQKENI. V was clipped by 8 bases and J by 0 bases, with 10 bases between them. The CDR3 bases are TGTGCCAGCGCGGTAGGGGACCAAGAGACCCAGTACTTC. Protein product: CASAVGDQETQYF.

This clone showed up many times. This chain uses TRBV15 with TRBJ1-4; D is undetermined. CDR3 size: 15 residues. The V end was cut by 0 bases, the J end by 6 bases, with 11 bases between. Germline values: CDR1 LNHNV, CDR2 YYDKDF (reference sequence). This CDR3 is CATSRDRGWDEKLFF. CDR3 nucleotides: TGTGCCACCAGCAGAGATCGAGGGTGGGATGAAAAACTGTTTTTT.